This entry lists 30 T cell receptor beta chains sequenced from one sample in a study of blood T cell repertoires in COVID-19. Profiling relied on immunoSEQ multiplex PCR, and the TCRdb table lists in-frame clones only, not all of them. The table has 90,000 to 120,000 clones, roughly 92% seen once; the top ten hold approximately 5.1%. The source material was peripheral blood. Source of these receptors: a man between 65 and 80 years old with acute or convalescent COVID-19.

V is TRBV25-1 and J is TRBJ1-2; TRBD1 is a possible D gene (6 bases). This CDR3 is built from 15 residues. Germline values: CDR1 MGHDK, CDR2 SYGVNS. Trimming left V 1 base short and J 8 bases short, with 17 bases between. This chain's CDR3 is CASSEWDRTDGGYTF. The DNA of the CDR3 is TGTGCCAGCAGTGAATGGGACCGGACAGATGGGGGCTACACCTTC.

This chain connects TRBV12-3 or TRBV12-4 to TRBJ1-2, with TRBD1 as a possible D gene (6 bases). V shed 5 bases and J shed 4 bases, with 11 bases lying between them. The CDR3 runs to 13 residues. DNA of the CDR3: TGTGCCAGCAGTCCAGTGGGGGCCTATGGCTACACCTTC. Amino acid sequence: CASSPVGAYGYTF.

This chain's CDR3 is CASSLGLAGTGVETQYF. The CDR3 DNA reads TGTGCCAGCAGCTTAGGTCTAGCGGGAACGGGGGTAGAGACCCAGTACTTC. This chain connects TRBV7-9 to TRBJ2-5; 9 bases map to TRBD2. The CDR3 is made up of 17 amino acids. Germline lookup yields CDR1 SEHNR and CDR2 FQNEAQ (reference sequence). V lost 1 base, J lost 4 bases, and 10 bases stayed unmatched.

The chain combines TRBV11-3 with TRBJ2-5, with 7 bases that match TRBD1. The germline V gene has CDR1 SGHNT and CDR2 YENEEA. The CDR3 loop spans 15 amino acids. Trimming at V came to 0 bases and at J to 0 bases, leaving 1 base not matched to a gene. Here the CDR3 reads CASSLEDRNQETQYF. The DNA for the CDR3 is TGTGCCAGCAGCTTAGAGGACAGGAACCAAGAGACCCAGTACTTC.

CDR3 sequence: CASSQTKAGGPGELFF. The DNA for the CDR3 is TGTGCCAGCAGCCAGACGAAAGCGGGAGGACCCGGGGAGCTGTTTTTT. The genes are TRBV5-4 and TRBJ2-2, with 9 nucleotides matching TRBD2. Germline V gene data show CDR1 as SGHNT and CDR2 as YYREEE (reference sequence). With V trimmed by 4 bases and J by 6 bases, 10 bases remained unmatched. The CDR3 contains 16 residues.

CDR3 sequence: CASSLRTNEKLFF. CDR3 DNA: TGTGCCAGCAGCCTGAGGACTAATGAAAAACTGTTTTTT. V gene TRBV5-6 combines with J gene TRBJ1-4; D uncertain. There are 13 residues in the CDR3. Trimming removed 4 bases at V and 2 bases at J, with 6 bases between. CDR1 and CDR2 (germline): SGHDT, YYEEEE.

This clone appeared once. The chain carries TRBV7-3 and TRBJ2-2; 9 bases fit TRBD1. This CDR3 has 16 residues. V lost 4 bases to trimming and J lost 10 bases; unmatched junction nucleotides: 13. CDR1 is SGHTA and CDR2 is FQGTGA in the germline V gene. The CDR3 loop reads CASSSGDRAHRQELFF. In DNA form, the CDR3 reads TGTGCCAGCAGCTCCGGGGACAGGGCACACCGGCAGGAGCTGTTTTTT. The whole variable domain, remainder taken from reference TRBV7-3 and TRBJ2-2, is GAGVSQTPSNKVTEKGKYVELRCDPISGHTALYWYRQSLGQGPEFLIYFQGTGAADDSGLPNDRFFAVRPEGSVSTLKIQRTERGDSAVYLCASSSGDRAHRQELFFGEGSRLTVL.

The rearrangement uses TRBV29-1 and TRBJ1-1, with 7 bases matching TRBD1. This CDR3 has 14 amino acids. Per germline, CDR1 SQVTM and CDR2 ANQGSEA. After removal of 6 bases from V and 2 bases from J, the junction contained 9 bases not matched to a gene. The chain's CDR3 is CSVLPGTVNTEAFF. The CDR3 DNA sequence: TGCAGCGTCCTACCCGGGACAGTTAACACTGAAGCTTTCTTT.

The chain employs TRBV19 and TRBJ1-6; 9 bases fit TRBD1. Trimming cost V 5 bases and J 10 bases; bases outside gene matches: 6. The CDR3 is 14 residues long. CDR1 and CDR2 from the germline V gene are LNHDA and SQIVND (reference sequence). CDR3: CASSSGQGESPLHF. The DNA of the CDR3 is TGTGCCAGTAGTTCGGGACAGGGTGAATCACCCCTCCACTTT.

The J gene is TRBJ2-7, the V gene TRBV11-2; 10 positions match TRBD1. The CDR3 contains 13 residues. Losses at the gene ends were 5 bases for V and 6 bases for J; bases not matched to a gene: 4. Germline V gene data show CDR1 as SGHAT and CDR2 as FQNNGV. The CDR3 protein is CASSRQGAGEQYF. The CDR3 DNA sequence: TGTGCCAGCAGCCGACAGGGGGCCGGCGAGCAGTACTTC.

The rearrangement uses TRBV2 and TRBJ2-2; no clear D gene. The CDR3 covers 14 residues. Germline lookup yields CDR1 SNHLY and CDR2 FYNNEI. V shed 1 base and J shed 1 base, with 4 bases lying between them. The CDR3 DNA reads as TGTGCCAGCAGTGAAGGCAGGAACACCGGGGAGCTGTTTTTT. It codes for CASSEGRNTGELFF.

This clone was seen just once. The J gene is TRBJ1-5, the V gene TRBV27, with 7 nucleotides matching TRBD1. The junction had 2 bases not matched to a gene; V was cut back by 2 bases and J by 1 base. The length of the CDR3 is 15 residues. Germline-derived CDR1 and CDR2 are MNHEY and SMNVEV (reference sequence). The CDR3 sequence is CASSLQGQSNQPQHF. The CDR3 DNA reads TGTGCCAGCAGTTTACAGGGACAGAGCAATCAGCCCCAGCATTTT.

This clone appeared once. The CDR3 coding sequence is TGTGCCAGCAGGCGTCTAGCGGGGGGAGTCTACGAGCAGTACTTC. Protein sequence: CASRRLAGGVYEQYF. This rearrangement joins TRBV2 to TRBJ2-7; 11 nucleotides match TRBD2. The trim removed 6 bases at V and 3 bases at J, leaving 7 bases unmatched. Germline lookup yields CDR1 SNHLY and CDR2 FYNNEI. The CDR3 extends over 15 amino acids.

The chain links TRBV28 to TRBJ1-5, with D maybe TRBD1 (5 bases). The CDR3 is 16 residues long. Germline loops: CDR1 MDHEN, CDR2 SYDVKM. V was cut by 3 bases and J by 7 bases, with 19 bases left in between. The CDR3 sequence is CASSFGLRGARQPQHF. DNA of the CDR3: TGTGCCAGCAGTTTTGGGTTAAGGGGCGCCCGGCAGCCCCAGCATTTT.

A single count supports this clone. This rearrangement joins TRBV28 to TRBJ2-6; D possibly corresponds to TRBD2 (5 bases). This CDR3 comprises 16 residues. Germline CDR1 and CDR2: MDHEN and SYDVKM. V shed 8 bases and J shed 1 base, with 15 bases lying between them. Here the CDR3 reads CASALTTSSGANVLTF. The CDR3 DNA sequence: TGTGCCAGCGCTTTGACAACTAGTTCTGGGGCCAACGTCCTGACTTTC.

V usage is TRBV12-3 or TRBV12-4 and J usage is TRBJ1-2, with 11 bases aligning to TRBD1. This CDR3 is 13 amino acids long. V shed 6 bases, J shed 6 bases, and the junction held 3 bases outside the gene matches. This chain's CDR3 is CASSWDRGNGYTF. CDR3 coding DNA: TGTGCCAGCAGCTGGGACAGGGGGAATGGCTACACCTTC.

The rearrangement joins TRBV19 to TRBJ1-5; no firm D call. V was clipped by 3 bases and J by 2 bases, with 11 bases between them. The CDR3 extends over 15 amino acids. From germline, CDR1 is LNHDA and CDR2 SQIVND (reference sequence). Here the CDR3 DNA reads TGTGCCAGTAGTATGCGGAGGGATGGCAATCAGCCCCAGCATTTT. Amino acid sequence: CASSMRRDGNQPQHF.

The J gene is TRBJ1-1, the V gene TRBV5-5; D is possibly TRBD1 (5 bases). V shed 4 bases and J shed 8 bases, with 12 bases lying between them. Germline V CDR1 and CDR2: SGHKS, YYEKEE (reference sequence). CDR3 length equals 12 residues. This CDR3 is CASSRTSTEAFF. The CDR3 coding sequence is TGTGCCAGCAGCAGGACAAGTACAGAAGCTTTCTTT.

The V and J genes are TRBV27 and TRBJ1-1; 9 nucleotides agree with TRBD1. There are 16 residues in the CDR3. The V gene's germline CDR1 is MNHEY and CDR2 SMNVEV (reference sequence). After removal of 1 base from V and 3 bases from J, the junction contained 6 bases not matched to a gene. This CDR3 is CASSLLGTGTDTEAFF. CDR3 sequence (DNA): TGTGCCAGCAGTTTATTAGGGACAGGGACGGACACTGAAGCTTTCTTT.

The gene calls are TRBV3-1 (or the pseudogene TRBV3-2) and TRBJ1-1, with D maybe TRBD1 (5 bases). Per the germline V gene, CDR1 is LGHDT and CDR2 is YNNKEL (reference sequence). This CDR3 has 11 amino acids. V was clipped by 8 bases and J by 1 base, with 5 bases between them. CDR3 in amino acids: CASGQNTEAFF. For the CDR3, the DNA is TGTGCCAGCGGACAGAACACTGAAGCTTTCTTT.

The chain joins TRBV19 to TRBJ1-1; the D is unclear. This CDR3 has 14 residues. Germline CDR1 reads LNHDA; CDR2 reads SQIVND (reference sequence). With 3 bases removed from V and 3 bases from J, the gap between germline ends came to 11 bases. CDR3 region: CASSIDPGYTEAFF. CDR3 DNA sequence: TGTGCCAGTAGTATCGACCCGGGATACACTGAAGCTTTCTTT.

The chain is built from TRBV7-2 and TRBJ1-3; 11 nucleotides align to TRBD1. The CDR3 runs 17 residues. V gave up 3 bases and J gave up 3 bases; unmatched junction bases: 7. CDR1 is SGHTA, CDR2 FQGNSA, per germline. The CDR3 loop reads CASSLGWTGGSGNTIYF. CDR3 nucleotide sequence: TGTGCCAGCAGCTTGGGTTGGACAGGGGGCAGTGGAAACACCATATATTTT.

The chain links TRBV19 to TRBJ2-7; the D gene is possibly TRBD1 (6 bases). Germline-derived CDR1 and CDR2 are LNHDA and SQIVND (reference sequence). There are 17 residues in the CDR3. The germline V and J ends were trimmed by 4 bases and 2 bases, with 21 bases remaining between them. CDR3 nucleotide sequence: TGTGCCAGTAGTACCCTCCCGACAGGATCATATACCTACGAGCAGTACTTC. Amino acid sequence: CASSTLPTGSYTYEQYF.

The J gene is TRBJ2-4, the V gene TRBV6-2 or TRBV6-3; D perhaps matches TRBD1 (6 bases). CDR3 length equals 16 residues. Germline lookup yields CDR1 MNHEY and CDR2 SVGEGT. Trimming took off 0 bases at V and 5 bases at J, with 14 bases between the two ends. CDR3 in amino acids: CASSYSTTGLQNIQYF. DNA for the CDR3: TGTGCCAGCAGTTACTCGACAACAGGGCTCCAAAACATTCAGTACTTC.

The CDR3 here is CASTYSPTQPQHF. CDR3 sequence (DNA): TGTGCCAGCACCTATTCGCCCACTCAGCCCCAGCATTTT. The genes are TRBV7-2 and TRBJ1-5; unclear D gene. The CDR3 consists of 13 residues. Germline CDR1 and CDR2: SGHTA and FQGNSA. Trimming took 7 bases from V and 6 from J, leaving 13 bases between them.

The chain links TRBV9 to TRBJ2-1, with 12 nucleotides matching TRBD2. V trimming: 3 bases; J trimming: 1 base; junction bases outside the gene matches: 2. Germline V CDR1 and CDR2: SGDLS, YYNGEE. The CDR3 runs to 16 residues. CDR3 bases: TGTGCCAGCAGCGGGACTAGCGGGGTATCCTACAATGAGCAGTTCTTC. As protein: CASSGTSGVSYNEQFF.

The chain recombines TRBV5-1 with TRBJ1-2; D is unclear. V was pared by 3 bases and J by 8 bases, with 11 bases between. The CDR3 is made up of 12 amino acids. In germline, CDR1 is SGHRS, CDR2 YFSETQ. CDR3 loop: CASSYPSSGYTF. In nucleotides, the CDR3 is TGCGCCAGCAGCTATCCTTCTAGCGGCTACACCTTC.

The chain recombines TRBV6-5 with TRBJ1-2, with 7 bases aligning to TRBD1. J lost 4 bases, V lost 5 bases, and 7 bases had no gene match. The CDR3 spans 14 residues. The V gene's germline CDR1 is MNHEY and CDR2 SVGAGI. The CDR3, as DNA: TGTGCCAGCAGTACGGACAGGAAGGGCTATGGCTACACCTTC. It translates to CASSTDRKGYGYTF.

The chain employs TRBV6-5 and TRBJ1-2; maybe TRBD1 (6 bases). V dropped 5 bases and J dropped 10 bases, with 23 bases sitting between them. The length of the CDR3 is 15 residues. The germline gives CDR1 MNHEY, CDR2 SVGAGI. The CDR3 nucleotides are TGTGCCAGCAGTCCACGTATTCGGGCAGGGGACATCTACACCTTC. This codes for CASSPRIRAGDIYTF.

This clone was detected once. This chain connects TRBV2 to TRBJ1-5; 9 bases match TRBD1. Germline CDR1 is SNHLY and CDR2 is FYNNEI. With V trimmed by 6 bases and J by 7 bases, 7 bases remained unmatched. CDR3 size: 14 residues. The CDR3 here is CASSLQGARQPQHF. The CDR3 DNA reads TGTGCCAGCAGCCTACAGGGGGCAAGGCAGCCCCAGCATTTT.